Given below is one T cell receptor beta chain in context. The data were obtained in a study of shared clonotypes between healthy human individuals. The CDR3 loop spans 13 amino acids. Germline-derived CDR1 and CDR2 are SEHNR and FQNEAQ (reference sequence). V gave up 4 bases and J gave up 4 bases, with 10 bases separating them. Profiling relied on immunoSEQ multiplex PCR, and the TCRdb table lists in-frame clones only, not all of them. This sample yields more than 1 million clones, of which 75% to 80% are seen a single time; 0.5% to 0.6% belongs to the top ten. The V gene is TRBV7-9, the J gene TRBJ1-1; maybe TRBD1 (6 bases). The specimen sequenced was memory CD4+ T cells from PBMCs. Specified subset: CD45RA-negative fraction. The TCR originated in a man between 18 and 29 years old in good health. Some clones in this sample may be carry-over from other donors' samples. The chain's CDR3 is CASSYGGPTEAFF. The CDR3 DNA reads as TGTGCCAGCAGCTATGGGGGGCCCACTGAAGCTTTCTTT.